A single sample is the source of the 12 T cell receptor beta chains below, sequenced in a study of cytomegalovirus exposure and HLA in healthy donors. Primers for the PCR totalled 60 Vbeta and 13 Jbeta. Profiled with immunoSEQ multiplex PCR; TCRdb holds only in-frame clones, not every one. The table lists under 200,000 clones, about 73% of them singletons. Sequenced input: PBMCs. The receptors stem from a woman aged 40-49 years in good health and CMV-seronegative.

The chain uses TRBV10-3 and TRBJ2-1; TRBD1 matches 10 bases. There are 13 residues in the CDR3. V shed 5 bases, J shed 10 bases, and the junction held 5 bases outside the gene matches. Germline loops: CDR1 ENHRY, CDR2 SYGVKD. The CDR3: CAISTTGGREQFF. DNA for the CDR3: TGTGCCATCAGTACGACAGGGGGCCGGGAGCAGTTCTTC.

The J gene is TRBJ1-1, the V gene TRBV5-6; D not certain. CDR3 size: 10 residues. Germline lookup yields CDR1 SGHDT and CDR2 YYEEEE. Deletions cut 3 bases from V and 14 bases from J, with 11 bases between. CDR3 in amino acids: CASSWEPRFF. The CDR3 region has the DNA TGTGCCAGCAGCTGGGAGCCCCGGTTCTTT.

This clone was counted a single time. The chain employs TRBV5-6 and TRBJ2-1; 9 bases map to TRBD2. Germline V lookup: CDR1 SGHDT, CDR2 YYEEEE. The CDR3 has 16 amino acids. V was clipped by 4 bases and J by 5 bases; unmatched bases: 10. In nucleotides, the CDR3 is TGTGCCAGCAGCCGGATAGGAGCGGGGGGTCACAATGAGCAGTTCTTC. Amino acid sequence: CASSRIGAGGHNEQFF.

The gene calls are TRBV6-5 and TRBJ2-1; 15 nucleotides align to TRBD2. The germline CDR1 and CDR2 sequences are MNHEY and SVGAGI. The CDR3 covers 15 residues. V shed 6 bases, J shed 8 bases, and the junction held 5 bases outside the gene matches. The CDR3 nucleotides are TGTGCCAGCAGGACGGGACTAGCGGGGGGATATGAGCAGTTCTTC. It translates to CASRTGLAGGYEQFF.

V and J are TRBV18 and TRBJ2-6; a possible D gene is TRBD2 (5 bases). Germline V gene sequence: CDR1 KGHSH, CDR2 LQKENI. This CDR3 contains 17 residues. The V and J ends lost 1 base and 1 base respectively, with 11 bases between them. The DNA of the CDR3 is TGTGCCAGCTCACCACGTGGCCCGGGATCTGGGGCCAACGTCCTGACTTTC. Its protein is CASSPRGPGSGANVLTF.

To note about this clone: One end of the junction varies from germline; a read error may be responsible. The J gene is TRBJ2-5, the V gene TRBV5-6; a possible D gene is TRBD2 (6 bases). Germline lookup yields CDR1 SGHDT and CDR2 YYEEEE. The CDR3 extends over 16 amino acids. CDR3 DNA sequence: TGTGCCAGCAGCTTGGTTGGAGGGACTCACCAAGGGACCCAGTACTTC. The encoded protein is CASSLVGGTHQGTQYF. Combining the CDR3 with reference TRBV5-6 and TRBJ2-5 gives the whole variable domain DAGVTQSPTHLIKTRGQQVTLRCSPKSGHDTVSWYQQALGQGPQFIFQYYEEEERQRGNFPDRFSGHQFPNYSSELNVNALLLGDSALYLCASSLVGGTHQGTQYFGPGTRLLVL.

The J gene is TRBJ1-6, the V gene TRBV19; D perhaps matches TRBD1 (5 bases). CDR3 size: 16 residues. CDR1 and CDR2 (germline): LNHDA, SQIVND (reference sequence). The V end lost 6 bases, the J end lost 7 bases, and 19 bases lay between the germline ends. CDR3 DNA: TGTGCCAGTAGACCACCTAATACAGGCCCCAATTCACCCCTCCACTTT. Translation: CASRPPNTGPNSPLHF.

The CDR3 DNA sequence: TGTGCCAGCACATCATCGGTTATGAGGGACACTGAAGCTTTCTTT. Amino acids: CASTSSVMRDTEAFF. V gene TRBV2 combines with J gene TRBJ1-1, with D unresolved. The CDR3 is 15 residues long. Germline CDR1 SNHLY, CDR2 FYNNEI. Trimming pared 7 bases from V and 3 bases from J, leaving 18 bases between.

The chain recombines TRBV6-5 with TRBJ1-2; 7 bases are a match to TRBD1. This CDR3 comprises 15 residues. V gave up 11 bases and J gave up 0 bases; unmatched junction bases: 12. CDR1 is MNHEY, CDR2 SVGAGI, per germline. CDR3 loop: CAVRGDRAPNYGYTF. The CDR3 nucleotides read TGTGCCGTCCGGGGCGACAGGGCTCCTAACTATGGCTACACCTTC.

The chain joins TRBV5-8 to TRBJ1-6; TRBD1 is a possible D gene (5 bases). The CDR3 consists of 15 residues. Trimming shortened V by 2 bases and J by 10 bases, and 16 bases separated the two germline ends. Germline V lookup: CDR1 SGHTS, CDR2 YDEGEE. The CDR3 sequence is CASSLIQVIGSPLHF. The CDR3 region has the DNA TGTGCCAGCAGCTTAATACAGGTGATCGGCTCACCCCTCCACTTT.

The V and J genes are TRBV11-2 and TRBJ1-2; possible D gene TRBD1, 5 bases. V shed 5 bases and J shed 4 bases, with 11 bases lying between them. CDR3 length: 13 residues. Germline CDR1 and CDR2: SGHAT and FQNNGV. DNA of the CDR3: TGTGCCAGCAGCACAGGACGTTTCTATGGCTACACCTTC. Translating it yields CASSTGRFYGYTF.

The chain uses TRBV4-1 and TRBJ1-5; D remains unclear. Germline lookup yields CDR1 MGHRA and CDR2 YSYEKL. This CDR3 comprises 14 residues. Deletions cut 1 base from V and 4 bases from J, with 8 bases between. The CDR3 nucleotides are TGCGCCAGCAGCCAAGCCAGCGAGAATCAGCCCCAGCATTTT. Translating it yields CASSQASENQPQHF.